The clone carrying this T cell receptor (beta chain) occurred a few times. The sample comes from a study of T cell responses to AZD1222 COVID-19 vaccine. V was shortened by 4 bases and J by 8 bases, with 7 bases between the two germline ends. This CDR3 has 11 residues. Germline loops: CDR1 MNHEY, CDR2 SMNVEV (reference sequence). Profiled with immunoSEQ multiplex PCR; TCRdb holds only in-frame clones, not every one. The sample holds tens of thousands of clones, around 84% seen once. This sequence originates from an adult in good health. The V gene is TRBV27, the J gene TRBJ2-3; no clear D gene. Sequenced here: peripheral blood, sampled on day 0 of AZD1222 vaccination. The CDR3 coding sequence is TGTGCCAGCAGTTCGACCACTACGCAGTATTTT. As protein: CASSSTTTQYF.